This T cell receptor (beta chain) was obtained from a study of response to subunit inactivated influenza vaccine. Study results and limitations: The authors proposed limited new T cell recruitment per seasonal influenza vaccination.

This clonotype showed up just a few times. What it binds is unknown. In TCRdb, the RT-PCR reads were re-called with MiXCR into one record per CDR3 protein. The sample holds 450,000 to 500,000 distinct CDR3 sequences; about 10% are singletons and the top ten take approximately 12%. The CDR3 extends over 12 amino acids. V dropped 5 bases and J dropped 8 bases, with 10 bases sitting between them. Germline-derived CDR1 and CDR2 are SEHNR and FQNEAQ (reference sequence). The clonotype was recovered from a man aged 50 to 59 who received an inactivated influenza vaccine. The chain links TRBV7-9 to TRBJ2-1; D is uncertain. Sequenced here: PBMCs from blood, sampled more than 35 days after vaccination. In DNA, the CDR3 is TGTGCCAGCAGCCGGGCTAGGGATGAGCAGTTCTTC. Residues: CASSRARDEQFF.